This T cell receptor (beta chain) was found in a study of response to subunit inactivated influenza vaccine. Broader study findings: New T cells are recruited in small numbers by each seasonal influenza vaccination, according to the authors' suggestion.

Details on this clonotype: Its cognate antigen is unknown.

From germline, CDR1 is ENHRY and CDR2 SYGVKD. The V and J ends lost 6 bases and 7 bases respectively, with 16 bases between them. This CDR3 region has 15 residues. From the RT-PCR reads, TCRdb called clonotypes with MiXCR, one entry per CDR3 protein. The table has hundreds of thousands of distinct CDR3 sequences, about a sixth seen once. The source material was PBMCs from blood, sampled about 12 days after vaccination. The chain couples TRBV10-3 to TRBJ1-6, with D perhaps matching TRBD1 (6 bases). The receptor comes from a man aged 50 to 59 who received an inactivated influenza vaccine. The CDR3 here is CAIRYSGTRNSPLHF. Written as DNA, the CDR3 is TGTGCCATCAGGTACTCCGGGACAAGGAATTCACCCCTCCACTTT.